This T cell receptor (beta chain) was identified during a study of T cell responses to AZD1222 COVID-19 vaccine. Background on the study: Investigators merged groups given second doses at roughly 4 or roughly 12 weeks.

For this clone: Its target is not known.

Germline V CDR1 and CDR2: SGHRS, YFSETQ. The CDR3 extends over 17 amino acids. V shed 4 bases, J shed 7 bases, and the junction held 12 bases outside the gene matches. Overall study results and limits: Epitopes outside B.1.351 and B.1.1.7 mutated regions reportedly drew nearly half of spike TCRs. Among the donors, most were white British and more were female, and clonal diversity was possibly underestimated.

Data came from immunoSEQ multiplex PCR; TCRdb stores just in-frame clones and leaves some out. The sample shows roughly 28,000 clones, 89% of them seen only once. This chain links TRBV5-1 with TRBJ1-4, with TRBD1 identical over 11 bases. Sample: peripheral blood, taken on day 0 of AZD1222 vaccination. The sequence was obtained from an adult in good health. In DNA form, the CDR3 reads TGCGCCAGCAGCCAAGGACAGGGGGCGCGTCTCTTTGAAAAACTGTTTTTT. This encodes CASSQGQGARLFEKLFF.